This record concerns one T cell receptor (beta chain) sequence. What it binds is unknown. The data were taken from a study of T cells in Graves' hyperthyroidism and ophthalmopathy. Study observations and caveats: Most thyroid-expanded clonotypes above 0.001 were also found in blood. The model identified upcoming ophthalmopathy a median roughly 6 months ahead of onset.

RNA transcripts were the template for amplifying TCR beta CDR3 regions. Researchers ran a first-round RT-PCR on the TCR CDR3 using the HTBI primer set. MiXCR was run by TCRdb on the multiplex PCR reads, yielding one entry per CDR3 protein. Among approximately 870,000 distinct CDR3 sequences, about two fifths were seen once, and the ten largest hold approximately 8.7%. An absence of ophthalmopathy progression within 18 months meant stable Graves' hyperthyroidism. The authors obtained PBMCs from 10 ml of fresh peripheral blood. The germline V gene has CDR1 DFQATT and CDR2 SNEGSKA (reference sequence). V lost 0 bases to trimming and J lost 1 base, with 15 bases between them. The CDR3 covers 16 residues.

V usage is TRBV20-1 and J usage is TRBJ2-5, with D perhaps being TRBD1 or TRBD2 (5 bases each). The receptor's source is a man aged 18 to 35 with Graves' hyperthyroidism. Sequencing was performed on blood. CDR3 amino acids: CSARDPRDAAQETQYF. CDR3 bases: TGCAGTGCTAGAGATCCTCGGGACGCGGCCCAAGAGACCCAGTACTTC.